This T cell receptor (beta chain) was sequenced in a study of T cell responses to AZD1222 COVID-19 vaccine. Findings of the study overall: Baseline serostatus was positive in only a handful of AZD1222 recipients.

Regarding this clone: What it binds is unknown.

The data were produced by immunoSEQ multiplex PCR, yet TCRdb's version contains in-frame clones alone and is incomplete. In the table there are approximately 130,000 clones, about 89% of which are singletons. The CDR3 has 14 amino acids. From germline, CDR1 is SGHTS and CDR2 YDEGEE. V dropped 4 bases and J dropped 3; count of bases not matched to a gene: 6. The TCR originated in an adult who received the AZD1222 COVID-19 vaccine. The specimen was peripheral blood, collected 28 days after the second AZD1222 dose. The chain has TRBV5-8 and TRBJ1-1; 7 bases are shared with TRBD1. CDR3 residues: CASSPLDRDTEAFF. The CDR3 DNA is TGTGCCAGCAGCCCTCTCGACAGGGACACTGAAGCTTTCTTT.